This record covers a single T cell receptor beta chain. The data originate from a study of blood T cell repertoires in COVID-19. Looking at the study overall: Acute-phase and convalescent COVID-19 samples originated in the United States, Italy and Spain.

The CDR3 sequence is 17 residues long. Germline loops: CDR1 MNHEY, CDR2 SVGEGT. Germline trimming cut 4 bases from V and 0 bases from J; bases unmatched to any gene: 9. Authors' processing steps: Nucleated cell number was recorded as an estimate derived from reference gene primer amplification. Measured with immunoSEQ multiplex PCR; TCRdb has only the in-frame clones, and not every one. V and J calls and clone size are copied from that table; D and trimming were computed from the DNA. In the table there are about 120,000 clones, around 82% of which are singletons. The V and J genes are TRBV6-2 or TRBV6-3 and TRBJ2-4, with TRBD1 matching 7 bases. Sample: peripheral blood. This TCR came from a human donor in a cohort sampled during active COVID-19. The CDR3 sequence: CASSSPGQLIAKNIQYF. CDR3 in DNA: TGTGCCAGCAGTTCCCCGGGACAGCTCATAGCCAAAAACATTCAGTACTTC.